The T cell receptor (beta chain) under discussion was sequenced for a study of cytomegalovirus exposure and HLA in healthy donors. Study in general: Early release data held some 79 million unique TCRs from HLA-typed donors. The Caucasian-associated ancestry cluster contained about 80% of the 398 genotyped donors. Study-level findings and limits: Reportedly, cytomegalovirus status was diagnosed with high sensitivity and specificity.

PCR was performed using 60 Vbeta and 13 Jbeta primers. Using immunoSEQ multiplex PCR, the repertoire was profiled, and TCRdb retains in-frame clones only, with some absent. Among around 130,000 clones listed, 8% to 9.5% were seen once. V dropped 1 base and J dropped 1; count of bases not matched to a gene: 5. Germline V gene lookup returns CDR1 MNHNS and CDR2 SASEGT. The CDR3 runs to 17 residues. Regarding this clone: Its antigen is unknown.

The source of this sequence is a man aged 40-55 years in good health and CMV-seronegative. V usage is TRBV6-1 and J usage is TRBJ2-5, with 11 bases matching TRBD2. Sequences were obtained from PBMCs. The CDR3 loop reads CASSEELAGAGQETQYF. Here the CDR3 DNA reads TGTGCCAGCAGTGAAGAACTAGCGGGGGCGGGCCAAGAGACCCAGTACTTC.